The text below deals with one TCR beta chain. What it binds is unknown. This specimen comes from a study of T cell repertoires in cytomegalovirus infection. Via MiXCR, TCRdb re-called the reads, giving one row per CDR3 protein. Counted here are 650,000 to 850,000 distinct CDR3 sequences, almost 30% occurring once; the ten biggest clones make up around 13%. Study-wide results and limits: The study found HLA-C-restricted CMV-specific TCR beta clonotypes dominating the ex vivo response. The cumulative frequency of public TCR beta families distinguished individuals who carried CMV together with the relevant HLA.

The CDR3 has 15 amino acids. V shed 5 bases and J shed 0 bases, with 11 bases lying between them. The germline gives CDR1 PRHDT, CDR2 FYEKMQ (reference sequence). Specimen: cultured CD8+ T cells from PBMCs, collected from culture after CMV antigen stimulation. This TCR was recovered from a human donor in good health (CMV status not recorded). Some clones in this sample may be carry-over from other donors' samples. V is TRBV13 and J is TRBJ2-4; D gene ambiguous. The CDR3 DNA reads TGTGCCAGCAGCCATGAAGCTAGAGCCAAAAACATTCAGTACTTC. Translating gives CASSHEARAKNIQYF.